This TCR beta chain was sequenced in a study of T-cell reconstitution after alpha-beta-depleted transplantation in children. TCRbeta library preparation incorporated unique molecular identifiers. In TCRdb, the PCR reads were re-called with MiXCR into one record per CDR3 protein. The data show 550,000 to 800,000 distinct CDR3 sequences, approximately 14% seen once. Study conclusions and caveats: At around two months after transplant, the alpha-beta T cells were reportedly derived from several hundred expanded clones that came from non-depleted graft cells. By one year post-transplant, T-cell counts and diversity largely arose from T cells that were newly produced.

Germline-derived CDR1 and CDR2 are DFQATT and SNEGSKA (reference sequence). The CDR3 runs to 20 residues. With V trimmed by 0 bases and J by 0 bases, 15 bases remained unmatched. This clonotype came up a few times. Its antigen remains unidentified. The TCR was taken from a girl aged 2-10 years with congenital amegakaryocytic thrombocytopenia, due to receive a stem cell transplant. The starting material was PBMCs, obtained before TCRalphabeta/CD19-depleted stem cell transplant. The V call is TRBV20-1, the J call TRBJ2-1; 9 nucleotides match TRBD2. The CDR3 DNA reads as TGCAGTGCTAGAGATGGGGATTGGCGGGAGGGCCGGAGCTCCTACAATGAGCAGTTCTTC. It is translated as CSARDGDWREGRSSYNEQFF.